This T cell receptor beta chain was sequenced during a study of tumor-infiltrating lymphocytes in primary liver carcinoma. Unsorted whole blood served as the source of blood RNA, and germline DNA was extracted as well. Germline values: CDR1 MNHNY, CDR2 SVGAGI (reference sequence). CDR3 length: 12 amino acids. The authors made TCR beta cDNA from about 500 ng total RNA with a constant-region primer. Generation of the TCR beta libraries relied on three nested multiplex PCR rounds using slightly modified ARM-PCR. PCR rounds one and two used TRBV1-TRBV30 forward primers with a C-beta reverse primer for approximately 10 cycles each. TCRdb reprocessed the multiplex PCR reads via MiXCR and lists one record per CDR3 protein. Of a few hundred thousand distinct CDR3 sequences listed, 50% to 60% are singletons. About this clonotype: A single base separates this from a much larger clone, so it may be a read error.

The sequencing sample was made of peripheral blood. The rearrangement uses TRBV6-6 and TRBJ1-2; D remains unclear. The TCR originated in a woman aged 25-40 years with primary liver carcinoma and hepatitis B virus infection. The CDR3 spells CTSSPLSDGYTF. CDR3 coding DNA: TGTACCAGCAGCCCTCTTTCCGATGGCTACACCTTC.